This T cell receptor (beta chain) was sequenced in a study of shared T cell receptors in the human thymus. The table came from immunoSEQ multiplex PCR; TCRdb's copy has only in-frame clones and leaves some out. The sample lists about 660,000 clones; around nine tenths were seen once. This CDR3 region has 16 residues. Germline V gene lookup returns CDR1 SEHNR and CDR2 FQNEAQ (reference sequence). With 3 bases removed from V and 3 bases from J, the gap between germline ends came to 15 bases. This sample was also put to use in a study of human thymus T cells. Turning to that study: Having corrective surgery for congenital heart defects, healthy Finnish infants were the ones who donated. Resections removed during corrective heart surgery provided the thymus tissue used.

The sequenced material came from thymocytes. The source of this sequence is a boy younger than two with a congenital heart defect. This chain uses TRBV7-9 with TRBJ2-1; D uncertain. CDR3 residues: CASSFRWQVNYNEQFF. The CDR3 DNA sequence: TGTGCCAGCAGCTTTCGATGGCAGGTGAACTACAATGAGCAGTTCTTC.